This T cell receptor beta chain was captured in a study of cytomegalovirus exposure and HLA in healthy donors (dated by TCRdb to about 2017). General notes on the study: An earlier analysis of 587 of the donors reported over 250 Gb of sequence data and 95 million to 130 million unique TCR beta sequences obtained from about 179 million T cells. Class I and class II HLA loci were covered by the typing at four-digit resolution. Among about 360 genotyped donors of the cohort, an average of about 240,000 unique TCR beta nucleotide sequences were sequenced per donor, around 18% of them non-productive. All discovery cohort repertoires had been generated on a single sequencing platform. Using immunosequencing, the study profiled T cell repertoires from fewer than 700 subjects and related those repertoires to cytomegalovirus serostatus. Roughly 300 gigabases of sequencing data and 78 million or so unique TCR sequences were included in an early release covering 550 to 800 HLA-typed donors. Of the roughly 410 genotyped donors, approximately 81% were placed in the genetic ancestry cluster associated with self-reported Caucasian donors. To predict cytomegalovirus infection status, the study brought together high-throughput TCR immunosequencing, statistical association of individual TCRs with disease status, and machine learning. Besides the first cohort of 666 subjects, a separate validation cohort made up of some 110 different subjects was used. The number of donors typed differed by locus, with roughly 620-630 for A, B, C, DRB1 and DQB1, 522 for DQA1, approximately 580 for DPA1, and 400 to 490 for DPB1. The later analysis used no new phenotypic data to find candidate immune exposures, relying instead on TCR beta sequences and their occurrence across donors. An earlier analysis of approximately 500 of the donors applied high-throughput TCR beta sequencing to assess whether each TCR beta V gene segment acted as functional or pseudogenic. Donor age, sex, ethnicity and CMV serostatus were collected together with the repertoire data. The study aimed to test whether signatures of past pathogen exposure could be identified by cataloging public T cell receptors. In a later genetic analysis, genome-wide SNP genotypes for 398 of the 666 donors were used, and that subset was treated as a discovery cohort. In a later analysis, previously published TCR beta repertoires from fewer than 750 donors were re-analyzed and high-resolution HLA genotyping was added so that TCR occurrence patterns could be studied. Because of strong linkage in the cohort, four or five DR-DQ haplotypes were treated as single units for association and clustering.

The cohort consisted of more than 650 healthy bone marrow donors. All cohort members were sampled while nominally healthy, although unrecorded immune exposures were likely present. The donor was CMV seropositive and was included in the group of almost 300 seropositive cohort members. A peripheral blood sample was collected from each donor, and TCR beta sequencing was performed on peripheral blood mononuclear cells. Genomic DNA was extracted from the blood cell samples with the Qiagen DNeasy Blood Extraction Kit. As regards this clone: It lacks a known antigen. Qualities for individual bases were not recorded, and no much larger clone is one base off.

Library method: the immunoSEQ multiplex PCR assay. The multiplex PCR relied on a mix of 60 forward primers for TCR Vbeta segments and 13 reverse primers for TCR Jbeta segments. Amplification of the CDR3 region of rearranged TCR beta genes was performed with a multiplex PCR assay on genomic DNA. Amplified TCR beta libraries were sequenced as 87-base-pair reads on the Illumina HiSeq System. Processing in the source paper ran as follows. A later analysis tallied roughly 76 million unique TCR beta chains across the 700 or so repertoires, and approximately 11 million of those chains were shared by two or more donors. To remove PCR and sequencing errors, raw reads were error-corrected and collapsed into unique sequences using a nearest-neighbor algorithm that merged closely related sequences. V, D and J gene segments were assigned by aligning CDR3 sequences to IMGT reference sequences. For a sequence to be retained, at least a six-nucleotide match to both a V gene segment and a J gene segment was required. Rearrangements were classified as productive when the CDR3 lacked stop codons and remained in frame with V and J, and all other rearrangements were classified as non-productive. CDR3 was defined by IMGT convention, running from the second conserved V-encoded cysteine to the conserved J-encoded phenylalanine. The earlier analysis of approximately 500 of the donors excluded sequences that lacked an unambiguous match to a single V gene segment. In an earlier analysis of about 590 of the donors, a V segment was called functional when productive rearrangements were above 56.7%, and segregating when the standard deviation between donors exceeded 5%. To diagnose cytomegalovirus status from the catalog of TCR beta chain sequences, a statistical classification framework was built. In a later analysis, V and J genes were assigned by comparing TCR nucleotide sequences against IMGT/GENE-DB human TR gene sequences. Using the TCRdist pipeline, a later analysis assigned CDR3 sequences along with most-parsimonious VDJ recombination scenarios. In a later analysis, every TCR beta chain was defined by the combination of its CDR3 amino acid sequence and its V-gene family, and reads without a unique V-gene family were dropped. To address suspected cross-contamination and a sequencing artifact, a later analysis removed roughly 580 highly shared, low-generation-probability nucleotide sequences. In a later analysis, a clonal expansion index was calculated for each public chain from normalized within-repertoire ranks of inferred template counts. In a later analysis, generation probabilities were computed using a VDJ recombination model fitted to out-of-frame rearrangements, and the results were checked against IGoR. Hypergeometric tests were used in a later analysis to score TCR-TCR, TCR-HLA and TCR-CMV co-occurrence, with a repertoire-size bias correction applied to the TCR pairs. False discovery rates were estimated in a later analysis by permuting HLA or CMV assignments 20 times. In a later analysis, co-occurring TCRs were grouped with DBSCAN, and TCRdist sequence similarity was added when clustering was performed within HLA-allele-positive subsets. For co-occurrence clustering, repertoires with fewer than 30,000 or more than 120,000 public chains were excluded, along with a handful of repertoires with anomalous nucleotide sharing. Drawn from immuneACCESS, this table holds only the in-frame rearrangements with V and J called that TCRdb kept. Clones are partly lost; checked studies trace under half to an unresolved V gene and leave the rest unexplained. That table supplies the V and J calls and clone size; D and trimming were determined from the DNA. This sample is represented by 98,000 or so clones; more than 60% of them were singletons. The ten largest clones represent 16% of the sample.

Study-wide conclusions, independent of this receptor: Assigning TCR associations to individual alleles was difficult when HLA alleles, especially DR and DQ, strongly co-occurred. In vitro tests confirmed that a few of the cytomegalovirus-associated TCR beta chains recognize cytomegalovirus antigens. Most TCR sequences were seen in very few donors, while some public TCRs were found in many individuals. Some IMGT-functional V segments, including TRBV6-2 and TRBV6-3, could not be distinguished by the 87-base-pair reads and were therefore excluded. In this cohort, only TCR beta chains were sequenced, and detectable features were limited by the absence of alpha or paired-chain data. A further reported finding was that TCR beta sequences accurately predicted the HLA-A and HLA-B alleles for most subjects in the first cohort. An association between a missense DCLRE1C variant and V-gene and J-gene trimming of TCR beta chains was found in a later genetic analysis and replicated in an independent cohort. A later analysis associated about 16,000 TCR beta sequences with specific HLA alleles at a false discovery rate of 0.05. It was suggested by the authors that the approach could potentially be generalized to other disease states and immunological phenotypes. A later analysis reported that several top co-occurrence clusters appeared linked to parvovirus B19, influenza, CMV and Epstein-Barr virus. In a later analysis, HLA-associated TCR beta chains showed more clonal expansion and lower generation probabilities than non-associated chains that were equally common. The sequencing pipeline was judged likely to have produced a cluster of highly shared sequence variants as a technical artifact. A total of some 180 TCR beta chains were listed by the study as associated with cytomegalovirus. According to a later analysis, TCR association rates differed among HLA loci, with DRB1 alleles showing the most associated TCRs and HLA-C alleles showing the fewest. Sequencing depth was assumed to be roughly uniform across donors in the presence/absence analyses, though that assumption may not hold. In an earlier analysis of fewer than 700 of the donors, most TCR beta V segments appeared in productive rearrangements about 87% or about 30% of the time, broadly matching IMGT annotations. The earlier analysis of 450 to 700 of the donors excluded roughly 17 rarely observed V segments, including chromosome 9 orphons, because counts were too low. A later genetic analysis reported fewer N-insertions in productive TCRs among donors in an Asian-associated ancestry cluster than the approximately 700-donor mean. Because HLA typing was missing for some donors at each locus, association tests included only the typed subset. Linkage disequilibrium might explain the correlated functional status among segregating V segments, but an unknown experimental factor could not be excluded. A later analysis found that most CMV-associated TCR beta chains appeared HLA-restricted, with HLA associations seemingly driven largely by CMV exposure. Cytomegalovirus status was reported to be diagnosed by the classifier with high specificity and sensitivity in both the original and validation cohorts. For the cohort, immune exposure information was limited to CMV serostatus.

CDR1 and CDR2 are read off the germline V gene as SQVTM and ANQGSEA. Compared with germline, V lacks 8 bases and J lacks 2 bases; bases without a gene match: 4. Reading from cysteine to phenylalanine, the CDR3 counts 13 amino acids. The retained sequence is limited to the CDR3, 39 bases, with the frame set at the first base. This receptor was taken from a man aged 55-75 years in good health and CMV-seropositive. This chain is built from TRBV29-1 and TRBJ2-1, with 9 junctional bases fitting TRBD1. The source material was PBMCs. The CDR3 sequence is CSTRQGAYNEQFF. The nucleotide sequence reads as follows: TGCAGCACACGACAGGGGGCCTACAATGAGCAGTTCTTC.